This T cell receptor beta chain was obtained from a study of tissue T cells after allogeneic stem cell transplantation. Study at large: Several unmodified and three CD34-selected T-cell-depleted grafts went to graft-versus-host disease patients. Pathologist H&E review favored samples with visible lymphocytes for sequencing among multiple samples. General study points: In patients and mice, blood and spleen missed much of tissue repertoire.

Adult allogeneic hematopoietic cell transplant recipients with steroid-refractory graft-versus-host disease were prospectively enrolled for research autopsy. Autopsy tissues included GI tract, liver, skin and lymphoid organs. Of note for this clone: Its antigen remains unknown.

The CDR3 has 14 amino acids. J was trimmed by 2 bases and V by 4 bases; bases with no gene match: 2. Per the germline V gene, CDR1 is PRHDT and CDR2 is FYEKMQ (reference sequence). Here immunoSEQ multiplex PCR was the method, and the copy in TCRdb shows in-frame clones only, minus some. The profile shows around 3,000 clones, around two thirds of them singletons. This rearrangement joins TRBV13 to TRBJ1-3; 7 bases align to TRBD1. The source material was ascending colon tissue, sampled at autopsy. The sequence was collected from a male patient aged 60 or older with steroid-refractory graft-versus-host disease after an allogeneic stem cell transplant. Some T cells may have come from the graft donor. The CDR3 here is CASSSQGAGNTIYF. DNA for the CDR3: TGTGCCAGCAGCTCTCAGGGGGCTGGAAACACCATATATTTT. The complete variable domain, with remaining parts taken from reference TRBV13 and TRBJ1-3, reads AAGVIQSPRHLIKEKRETATLKCYPIPRHDTVYWYQQGPGQDPQFLISFYEKMQSDKGSIPDRFSAQQFSDYHSELNMSSLELGDSALYFCASSSQGAGNTIYFGEGSWLTVV.